This TCR beta chain stems from a study of T cell responses to AZD1222 COVID-19 vaccine. Study results and caveats: Mapped onto spike, vaccine-associated CD4 TCRs spanned it and were dominant at 160-218 and 743-854.

Investigators merged groups given second doses at roughly 4 or roughly 12 weeks. After removal of 5 bases from V and 5 bases from J, the junction contained 15 bases not matched to a gene. The CDR3 contains 17 residues. Looked up from germline, CDR1 is SGHTA and CDR2 is FQGNSA. A word on this clone: Its antigen is still unknown.

Profiled with immunoSEQ multiplex PCR; TCRdb holds only in-frame clones, not every one. The sample consists of tens of thousands of clones, approximately 85% of them appearing once. Sequenced here: peripheral blood, sampled 28 days after the second AZD1222 dose. V and J are TRBV7-2 and TRBJ2-7; 10 nucleotides agree with TRBD2. This receptor was taken from an adult who received the AZD1222 COVID-19 vaccine. The CDR3 is CASSAPTRLAGTNEQYF. Written as DNA, the CDR3 is TGTGCCAGCAGCGCTCCCACAAGACTAGCGGGTACAAACGAGCAGTACTTC.